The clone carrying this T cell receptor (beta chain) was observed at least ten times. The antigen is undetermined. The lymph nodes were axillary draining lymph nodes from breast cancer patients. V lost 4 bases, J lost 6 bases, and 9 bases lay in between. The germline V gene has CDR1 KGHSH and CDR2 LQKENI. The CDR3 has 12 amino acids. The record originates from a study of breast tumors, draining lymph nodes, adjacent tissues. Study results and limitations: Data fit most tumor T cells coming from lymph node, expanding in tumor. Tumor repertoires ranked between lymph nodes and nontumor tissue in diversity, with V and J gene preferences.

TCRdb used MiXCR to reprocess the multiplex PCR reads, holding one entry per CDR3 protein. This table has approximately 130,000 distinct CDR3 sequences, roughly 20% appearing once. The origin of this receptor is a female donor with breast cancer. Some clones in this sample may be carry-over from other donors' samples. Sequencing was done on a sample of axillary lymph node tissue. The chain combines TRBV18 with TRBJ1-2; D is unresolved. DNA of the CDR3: TGTGCCAGCTCACACATCTCGGATGGCTACACCTTC. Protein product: CASSHISDGYTF.